The 3 T cell receptor beta chains below were found in one sample sequenced in a study of shared clonotypes between healthy human individuals. TCRdb keeps only in-frame clones here, not all; method: immunoSEQ multiplex PCR. Of over 400,000 clones listed, 95% to 96% are singletons. Input material: naive CD4+ T cells sorted from blood. Subset reported: CD45RA+ positively selected. These receptors were obtained from a woman between 25 and 40 years old in good health.

V gene TRBV6-6 combines with J gene TRBJ1-1, with D unclear. This CDR3 region has 10 residues. Germline V gives CDR1 MNHNY, CDR2 SVGAGI (reference sequence). The V and J ends lost 7 bases and 4 bases respectively, with 4 bases between them. The DNA of the CDR3 is TGTGCCAGCACTGGCACTGAAGCTTTCTTT. Protein product: CASTGTEAFF.

The CDR3: CASSLGQGLNQPQHF. The DNA of the CDR3 is TGCGCCAGCAGCTTGGGGCAGGGCCTAAATCAGCCCCAGCATTTT. The J gene is TRBJ1-5, the V gene TRBV5-1; tentative D call: TRBD1 (5 bases). V was shortened by 0 bases and J by 4 bases, with 11 bases between the two germline ends. Germline V gene lookup returns CDR1 SGHRS and CDR2 YFSETQ. The CDR3 is 15 amino acids.

The gene calls are TRBV6-1 and TRBJ1-3; D remains ambiguous. V was pared by 0 bases and J by 0 bases, with 9 bases between. This CDR3 has 16 amino acids. Germline loops: CDR1 MNHNS, CDR2 SASEGT. CDR3 nucleotide sequence: TGTGCCAGCAGTGAAGCGCTCCGTAGCTCTGGAAACACCATATATTTT. Translation: CASSEALRSSGNTIYF.